This T cell receptor (beta chain) originates from a study of OX40 agonist ivuxolimab in advanced cancers. As for the study in general: At around 83% male, the cohort had a mean age of approximately 60 years, ranging from about 23 to 79. Study-wide findings and caveats: Researchers report that CD8+ T cells had, on average, more expanded clones than CD4+.

As to this clone: Its antigen is currently unknown.

The germline V gene has CDR1 MNHEY and CDR2 SVGAGI. The CDR3 runs 14 residues. Trimming shortened V by 4 bases and J by 8 bases, and 14 bases separated the two germline ends. Repertoires were generated with immunoSEQ multiplex PCR, while TCRdb's copy carries only in-frame clones and drops some. The sample holds 30,000 to 35,000 clones, 89% seen once. Source: CD4+ or CD8+ T cells sorted from blood, taken in a trial of the OX40 agonist ivuxolimab. The V and J genes are TRBV6-5 and TRBJ1-4, with a tentative D call TRBD1 (5 bases). The TCR originated in an adult with an advanced solid tumor such as melanoma, head and neck, liver or kidney cancer. The CDR3 DNA follows: TGTGCCAGCAGTTTGAGTTCTGGGGGGGAAAAACTGTTTTTT. Protein sequence: CASSLSSGGEKLFF.